What follows are 8 T cell receptor beta chains derived from one specimen sequenced in a study of T cell responses to AZD1222 COVID-19 vaccine. TCRdb keeps only in-frame clones here, not all; method: immunoSEQ multiplex PCR. The repertoire has 85,000 to 130,000 clones, approximately 86% of them found once; the top ten carry over 3%. Sequenced material: peripheral blood, taken 28 days after the second dose of the MenACWY control vaccine. The receptors here all came from an adult who received the MenACWY meningococcal vaccine as a control.

This chain joins TRBV2 and TRBJ1-2, with TRBD1 as a possible D gene (5 bases). The CDR3 covers 15 residues. From germline, CDR1 is SNHLY and CDR2 FYNNEI. Trimming shortened V by 5 bases and J by 2 bases, and 15 bases separated the two germline ends. The CDR3 DNA follows: TGTGCCAGCAGTTCCCAACGACAGACAAACTATGGCTACACCTTC. Protein: CASSSQRQTNYGYTF.

The chain combines TRBV6-5 with TRBJ1-2, with D perhaps matching TRBD1 (6 bases). V was cut by 4 bases and J by 4 bases, with 16 bases left in between. The CDR3 contains 15 residues. CDR1 and CDR2 from the germline V gene are MNHEY and SVGAGI. The DNA of the CDR3 is TGTGCCAGCAGTTTACAGGGAGTTAACCCCTATGGCTACACCTTC. Its translation: CASSLQGVNPYGYTF.

The chain is built from TRBV7-9 and TRBJ2-3, with 9 bases lining up with TRBD2. This CDR3 is 14 amino acids long. CDR1 is SEHNR, CDR2 FQNEAQ, per germline (reference sequence). Germline trimming cut 4 bases from V and 4 bases from J; bases unmatched to any gene: 3. CDR3 protein: CASSYRGGADTQYF. CDR3 in DNA: TGTGCCAGCAGCTATCGCGGGGGGGCAGATACGCAGTATTTT.

V usage is TRBV7-2 and J usage is TRBJ2-7; D unresolved. Germline CDR1 SGHTA, CDR2 FQGNSA. The germline V and J ends were trimmed by 3 bases and 5 bases, with 14 bases remaining between them. CDR3 size: 14 residues. The CDR3: CASSLGRPTHEQYF. The DNA of the CDR3 is TGTGCCAGCAGCTTGGGCAGACCCACCCACGAGCAGTACTTC.

This chain connects TRBV11-2 to TRBJ1-3; D remains ambiguous. Trimming pared 5 bases from V and 0 bases from J, leaving 11 bases between. The CDR3 contains 15 residues. The germline gives CDR1 SGHAT, CDR2 FQNNGV. As DNA, the CDR3 is TGTGCCAGCAGCCTTGCAATCTTCTCTGGAAACACCATATATTTT. It encodes CASSLAIFSGNTIYF.

This chain connects TRBV5-1 to TRBJ1-1, with a possible D match to TRBD1 (5 bases). Germline V gene data show CDR1 as SGHRS and CDR2 as YFSETQ. The CDR3 length is 15 residues. V was shortened by 0 bases and J by 2 bases, with 11 bases between the two germline ends. Here the CDR3 reads CASSLGGIVNTEAFF. The CDR3 DNA sequence: TGCGCCAGCAGCTTGGGGGGCATTGTTAACACTGAAGCTTTCTTT.

This clone was recorded once. The gene calls are TRBV19 and TRBJ1-1; possibly TRBD1 for D (5 bases). Per the germline V gene, CDR1 is LNHDA and CDR2 is SQIVND (reference sequence). V was clipped by 7 bases and J by 4 bases, with 13 bases between them. There are 13 residues in the CDR3. This CDR3 reads CASNDRVTTEAFF. The CDR3 nucleotides are TGTGCCAGTAACGACAGAGTGACCACTGAAGCTTTCTTT.

This chain connects TRBV7-9 to TRBJ1-2, with D uncertain. The V gene lost 0 bases and the J gene lost 11 bases, with 13 bases spanning the gap. CDR3 length: 13 residues. The germline CDR1 and CDR2 sequences are SEHNR and FQNEAQ (reference sequence). The CDR3 here is CASSLADPMPYTF. The CDR3 DNA reads as TGTGCCAGCAGCTTAGCGGATCCCATGCCATACACCTTC. Filled out from reference TRBV7-9 and TRBJ1-2, the complete variable domain reads DTGVSQNPRHKITKRGQNVTFRCDPISEHNRLYWYRQTLGQGPEFLTYFQNEAQLEKSRLLSDRFSAERPKGSFSTLEIQRTEQGDSAMYLCASSLADPMPYTFGSGTRLTVV.